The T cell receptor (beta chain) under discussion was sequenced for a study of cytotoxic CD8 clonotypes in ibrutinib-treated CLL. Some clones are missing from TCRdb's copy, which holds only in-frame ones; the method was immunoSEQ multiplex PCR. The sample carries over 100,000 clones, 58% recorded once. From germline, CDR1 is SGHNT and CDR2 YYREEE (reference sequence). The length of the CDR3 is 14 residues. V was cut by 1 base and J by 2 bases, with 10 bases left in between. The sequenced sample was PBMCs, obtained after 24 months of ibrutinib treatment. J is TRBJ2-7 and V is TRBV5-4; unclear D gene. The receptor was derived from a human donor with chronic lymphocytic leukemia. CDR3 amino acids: CASSLLENPYEQYF. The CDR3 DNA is TGTGCCAGCAGCTTGTTAGAGAATCCCTACGAGCAGTACTTC. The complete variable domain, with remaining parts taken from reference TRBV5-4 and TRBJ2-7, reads ETGVTQSPTHLIKTRGQQVTLRCSSQSGHNTVSWYQQALGQGPQFIFQYYREEENGRGNFPPRFSGLQFPNYSSELNVNALELDDSALYLCASSLLENPYEQYFGPGTRLTVT.